Below are 13 T cell receptor beta chains sequenced from a single sample in a study of blood T cell repertoires in COVID-19. The assay was immunoSEQ multiplex PCR, and TCRdb's table has in-frame clones only and misses some. The sample has under 200,000 clones; around 83% are singletons. Sequencing used peripheral blood. Receptor source: a woman aged 40 to 49 with acute or convalescent COVID-19.

The chain uses TRBV27 and TRBJ1-6; TRBD1 aligns across 8 bases. The CDR3 is made up of 15 amino acids. V lost 2 bases to trimming and J lost 7 bases; unmatched junction nucleotides: 4. Germline CDR1 MNHEY, CDR2 SMNVEV (reference sequence). The CDR3 reads CASSLGYRGNSPLHF. CDR3 DNA: TGTGCCAGCAGTTTAGGGTACAGGGGGAATTCACCCCTCCACTTT.

This chain uses TRBV7-2 with TRBJ2-7, with TRBD2 identical over 11 bases. This CDR3 region has 16 residues. CDR1 and CDR2 from the germline V gene are SGHTA and FQGNSA. The V gene end was trimmed by 7 bases and the J gene end by 0 bases; junction bases not matched to a gene: 8. The CDR3 loop is CASNPSGGLSSYEQYF. The CDR3 nucleotides are TGTGCCAGCAACCCTAGCGGGGGGCTAAGCTCCTACGAGCAGTACTTC.

This CDR3 reads CASSYTTRGGYGYTF. CDR3 bases: TGTGCCAGCAGTTACACCACCAGGGGTGGCTATGGCTACACCTTC. The chain carries TRBV6-2 or TRBV6-3 and TRBJ1-2, with a weak D call TRBD1 (6 bases). The length of the CDR3 is 15 residues. The V and J ends lost 2 bases and 4 bases respectively, with 14 bases between them. CDR1 MNHEY and CDR2 SVGEGT come from the germline V gene.

V gene TRBV10-3 combines with J gene TRBJ1-6; D uncertain. V lost 0 bases and J 12 bases, leaving 21 bases between the germline ends. CDR3 length equals 17 residues. Germline V gives CDR1 ENHRY, CDR2 SYGVKD. The CDR3 nucleotides are TGTGCCATCAGTGAGTCCCCGGTTGCCGCCACCGGGATACCCCTCCACTTT. This translates into CAISESPVAATGIPLHF.

The genes are TRBV28 and TRBJ1-1; D unresolved. The CDR3 extends over 14 amino acids. V was trimmed by 2 bases and J by 1 base, leaving 8 bases between them. Germline values: CDR1 MDHEN, CDR2 SYDVKM. CDR3 sequence: CASSLVGANTEAFF. In nucleotides, the CDR3 is TGTGCCAGCAGTTTAGTCGGAGCGAACACTGAAGCTTTCTTT.

This chain joins TRBV19 and TRBJ2-1, with 8 nucleotides matching TRBD1. From germline, CDR1 is LNHDA and CDR2 SQIVND (reference sequence). This CDR3 comprises 17 residues. The J segment lost 0 bases and the V segment lost 0 bases, leaving 4 bases of the junction unmatched. The CDR3 DNA is TGTGCCAGTAGTATAGATCGCACAGGGGGCTCCTACAATGAGCAGTTCTTC. Protein sequence: CASSIDRTGGSYNEQFF.

The chain combines TRBV27 with TRBJ2-7; D might be TRBD2 (7 bases). V gave up 5 bases and J gave up 2 bases, with 13 bases separating them. CDR3 length: 14 residues. Germline CDR1 reads MNHEY; CDR2 reads SMNVEV (reference sequence). CDR3 sequence: CASSLEGGTYEQYF. The CDR3 DNA reads TGTGCCAGCAGTCTGGAGGGGGGGACCTACGAGCAGTACTTC.

The chain recombines TRBV11-2 with TRBJ2-1; weak D call: TRBD2 (6 bases). Germline values: CDR1 SGHAT, CDR2 FQNNGV. V was cut by 5 bases and J by 9 bases, with 23 bases left in between. The CDR3 extends over 16 amino acids. CDR3 in DNA: TGTGCCAGCAGCCGCCGCCGGGCCGGGAGATTGAGTGAGCAGTTCTTC. Translated, it gives CASSRRRAGRLSEQFF.

V gene TRBV15 combines with J gene TRBJ2-5; 9 positions match TRBD2. The V and J ends lost 5 bases and 2 bases, in that order; junction bases with no gene match: 9. Germline V gives CDR1 LNHNV, CDR2 YYDKDF (reference sequence). This CDR3 has 16 amino acids. CDR3 in DNA: TGTGCCACCAGCCTCGGGACTAGCAGAACTCAAGAGACCCAGTACTTC. This encodes CATSLGTSRTQETQYF.

V usage is TRBV19 and J usage is TRBJ1-2, with a weak D call TRBD1 (5 bases). Trimming cost V 6 bases and J 4 bases, with 12 bases left between them. Germline V gene sequence: CDR1 LNHDA, CDR2 SQIVND (reference sequence). This CDR3 has 13 amino acids. The CDR3 DNA follows: TGTGCCAGTAGCCGGCAGGGTACCTATGGCTACACCTTC. This codes for CASSRQGTYGYTF.

The table lists this clone with many counts. Other DNA sequences in the sample encode the same CDR3. The chain carries TRBV2 and TRBJ2-7, with a possible D match to TRBD1 (6 bases). CDR3 length: 14 residues. From germline, CDR1 is SNHLY and CDR2 FYNNEI. V dropped 6 bases and J dropped 2 bases, with 14 bases sitting between them. The CDR3 nucleotides are TGTGCCAGCAGCGATAGGACAGCGACCTACGAGCAGTACTTC. Its protein is CASSDRTATYEQYF.

The CDR3 nucleotides read TGTGCCAGCAGTTACTCGACCCCAGGGTACTATGGCTACACCTTC. The encoded protein is CASSYSTPGYYGYTF. This rearrangement joins TRBV6-5 to TRBJ1-2; D is possibly TRBD1 (5 bases). The germline V and J ends were trimmed by 0 bases and 3 bases, with 11 bases remaining between them. Germline values: CDR1 MNHEY, CDR2 SVGAGI. The CDR3 covers 15 residues.

The chain combines TRBV28 with TRBJ2-7; 7 positions match TRBD1. This CDR3 comprises 14 residues. Germline loops: CDR1 MDHEN, CDR2 SYDVKM. V was pared by 5 bases and J by 3 bases, with 7 bases of the junction left unmatched. In DNA form, the CDR3 reads TGTGCCAGCAGTCGCAGGGGGTTAGGCTACGAGCAGTACTTC. Encoded protein: CASSRRGLGYEQYF. Looking up the rest from reference TRBV28 and TRBJ2-7 gives the full variable domain: DVKVTQSSRYLVKRTGEKVFLECVQDMDHENMFWYRQDPGLGLRLIYFSYDVKMKEKGDIPEGYSVSREKKERFSLILESASTNQTSMYLCASSRRGLGYEQYFGPGTRLTVT.